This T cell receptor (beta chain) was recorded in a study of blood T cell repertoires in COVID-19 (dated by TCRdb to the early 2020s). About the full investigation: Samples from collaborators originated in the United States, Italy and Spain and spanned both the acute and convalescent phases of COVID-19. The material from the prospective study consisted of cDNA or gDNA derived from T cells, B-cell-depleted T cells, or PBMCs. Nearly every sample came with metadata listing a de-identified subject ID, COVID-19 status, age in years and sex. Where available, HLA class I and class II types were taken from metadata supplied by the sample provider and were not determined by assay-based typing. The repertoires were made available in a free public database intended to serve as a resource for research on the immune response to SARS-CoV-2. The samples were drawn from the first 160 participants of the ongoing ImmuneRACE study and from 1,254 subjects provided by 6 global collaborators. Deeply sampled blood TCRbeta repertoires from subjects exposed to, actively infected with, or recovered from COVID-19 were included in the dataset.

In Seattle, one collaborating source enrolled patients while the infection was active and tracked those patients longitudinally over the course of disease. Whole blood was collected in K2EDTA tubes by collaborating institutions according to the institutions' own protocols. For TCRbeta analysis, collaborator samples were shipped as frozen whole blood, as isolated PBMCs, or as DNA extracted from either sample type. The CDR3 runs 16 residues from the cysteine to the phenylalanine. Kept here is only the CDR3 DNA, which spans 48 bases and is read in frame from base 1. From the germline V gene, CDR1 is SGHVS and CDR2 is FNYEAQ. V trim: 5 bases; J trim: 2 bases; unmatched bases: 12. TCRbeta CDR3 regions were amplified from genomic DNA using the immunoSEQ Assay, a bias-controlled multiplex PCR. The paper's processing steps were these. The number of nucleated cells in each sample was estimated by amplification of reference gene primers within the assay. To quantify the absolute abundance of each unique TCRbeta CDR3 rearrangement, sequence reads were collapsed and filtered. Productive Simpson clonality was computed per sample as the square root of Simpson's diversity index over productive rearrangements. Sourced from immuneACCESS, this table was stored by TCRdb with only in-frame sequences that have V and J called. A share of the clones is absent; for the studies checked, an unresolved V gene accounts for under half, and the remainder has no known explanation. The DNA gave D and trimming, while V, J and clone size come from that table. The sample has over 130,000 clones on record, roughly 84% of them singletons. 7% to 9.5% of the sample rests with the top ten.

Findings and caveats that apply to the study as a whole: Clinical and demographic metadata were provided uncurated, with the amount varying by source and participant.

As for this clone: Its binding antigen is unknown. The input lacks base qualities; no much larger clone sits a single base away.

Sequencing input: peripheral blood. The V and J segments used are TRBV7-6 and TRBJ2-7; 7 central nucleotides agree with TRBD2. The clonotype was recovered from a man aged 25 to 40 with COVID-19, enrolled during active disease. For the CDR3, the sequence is CASSPRPGLAAYEQYF. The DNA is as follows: TGTGCCAGCAGCCCCCGACCTGGGCTAGCGGCCTACGAGCAGTACTTC.